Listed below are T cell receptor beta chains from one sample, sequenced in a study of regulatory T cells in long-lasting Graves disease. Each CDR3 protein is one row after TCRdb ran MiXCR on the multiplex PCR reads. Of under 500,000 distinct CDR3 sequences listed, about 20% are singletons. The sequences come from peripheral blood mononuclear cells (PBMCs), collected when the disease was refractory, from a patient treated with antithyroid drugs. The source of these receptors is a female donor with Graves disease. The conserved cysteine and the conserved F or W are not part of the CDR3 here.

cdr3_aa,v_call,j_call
ASSGAGGPGEQY,TRBV9,TRBJ2-7
ASSMTGAEEQY,TRBV9,TRBJ2-7
SVERGQNTGELF,TRBV29-1,TRBJ2-2
ASSQTLSYEQY,TRBV6-1,TRBJ2-7
SPGLAGAKNIQY,TRBV20-1,TRBJ2-4
ASWENEQF,TRBV10-2,TRBJ2-1
SANVGEGRVEKLF,TRBV20-1,TRBJ1-4
ASSLRWSASYEQY,TRBV7-2,TRBJ2-7
SARGPPEGFYEQY,TRBV20-1,TRBJ2-7
ASSHVSYEQY,TRBV6-1,TRBJ2-7
ASSPLDRGIYEQY,TRBV18,TRBJ2-7
ASSLDPSGGGTQY,TRBV7-6,TRBJ2-5
ASSWGLRTSPYEQY,TRBV5-1,TRBJ2-7
ASSHNSETQY,TRBV28,TRBJ2-5